This is a list of T cell receptor beta chains from one sample in a study of glioma-infiltrating T cells after dendritic cell vaccination. Profiled with immunoSEQ multiplex PCR; TCRdb holds only in-frame clones, not every one. Among tens of thousands of clones listed, over 75% were seen once. Sequencing was performed on blood, taken before dendritic cell vaccination. Every receptor here comes from a human donor with glioblastoma. The CDR3 runs from the conserved cysteine through the conserved F or W. D genes are given only for firm matches.

.,TRBV6-5,CASSRFVESKNIQYF
TRBD1,TRBV5-6,CASSAQQQGVAKNIQYF
.,TRBV14,CASSQNRVEQYF
.,TRBV5-1,CASSFGQSVYNEQFF
.,TRBV7-9,CASSLEARSYGYTF
.,TRBV6-5,CASSQDSKNIQYF
TRBD1,TRBV19,CASSIGTGPETQYF
TRBD2,TRBV20-1,CSASFSGKQFF
.,TRBV5-1,CASSLYVQETQYF
.,TRBV6-5,CASSYGAVNEKLFF
TRBD1,TRBV10-3,CAISESNRGRVPNTEAFF
TRBD2,TRBV7-2,CASRGSGADTQYF
TRBD1,TRBV4-1,CASSPRTGPSNYGYTF